This T cell receptor beta chain was found in a study of early T cells in non-severe SARS-CoV-2 infection. Molecules of cDNA were individually given unique molecular identifiers that were attached to them. TCRdb re-called the 5' RACE reads with MiXCR, one entry per CDR3 protein. Of under 35,000 distinct CDR3 sequences listed, roughly 2.8% are singletons. The V gene end was trimmed by 2 bases and the J gene end by 7 bases; junction bases not matched to a gene: 12. The CDR3 has 17 residues. The germline V gene encodes CDR1 SSHAT and CDR2 FNYEAQ (reference sequence). This clonotype occurred many times. Its antigen is not known. Notes on the study in general: VDJdb-based matching was biased toward anti-spike CD8 responses and missed private and CD4 specificities.

Sequenced sample: whole blood. This chain uses TRBV7-7 with TRBJ2-1; 9 positions match TRBD2. The sequence derives from an adult who was a healthcare worker with PCR-confirmed SARS-CoV-2 infection or an uninfected control (not recorded which). The CDR3 sequence: CASSLFQEAGGGNEQFF. CDR3 in DNA: TGTGCCAGCAGCTTATTTCAAGAAGCGGGGGGCGGGAATGAGCAGTTCTTC.